A single sample gave rise to the 31 T cell receptor beta chains below, sequenced in a study of cytomegalovirus exposure and HLA in healthy donors. The PCR had 60 Vbeta and 13 Jbeta primers. Data came from immunoSEQ multiplex PCR; TCRdb stores just in-frame clones and leaves some out. This table has 100,000 or so clones, 75% appearing once. Sequenced: PBMCs. These TCRs come from a middle-aged man in good health and CMV-seronegative.

This sequence joins TRBV19 and TRBJ2-7; no firm D call. This CDR3 has 11 residues. Trimming left V 4 bases short and J 4 bases short, with 5 bases between. Germline lookup yields CDR1 LNHDA and CDR2 SQIVND (reference sequence). CDR3 nucleotide sequence: TGTGCCAGTAGTACCCTGTACGAGCAGTACTTC. Its translation: CASSTLYEQYF.

V and J are TRBV19 and TRBJ2-7; TRBD1 might be the D (6 bases). The CDR3 extends over 13 amino acids. Trimming took 8 bases from V and 2 from J, leaving 13 bases between them. Germline CDR1 and CDR2: LNHDA and SQIVND (reference sequence). The CDR3 sequence: CASGAGTPYEQYF. CDR3 in DNA: TGTGCCAGTGGCGCCGGGACACCCTACGAGCAGTACTTC.

This clone showed up just once. The chain couples TRBV5-1 to TRBJ1-4, with 8 bases fitting TRBD1. CDR1 is SGHRS and CDR2 is YFSETQ in the germline V gene. V dropped 2 bases and J dropped 8; count of bases not matched to a gene: 5. The CDR3 is 14 amino acids. The CDR3 DNA reads TGCGCCAGCAGCTTCGGACAGGGCTGGGAAAAACTGTTTTTT. This gives the protein CASSFGQGWEKLFF.

The chain employs TRBV5-1 and TRBJ2-1; 14 bases are shared with TRBD2. Germline V lookup: CDR1 SGHRS, CDR2 YFSETQ. Trimming cost V 3 bases and J 7 bases; bases outside gene matches: 9. The CDR3 has 17 amino acids. CDR3 residues: CASSSRLAGGPRNEQFF. DNA of the CDR3: TGCGCCAGCAGCTCAAGACTAGCGGGGGGGCCTCGGAATGAGCAGTTCTTC. Filled out from reference TRBV5-1 and TRBJ2-1, the complete variable domain reads KAGVTQTPRYLIKTRGQQVTLSCSPISGHRSVSWYQQTPGQGLQFLFEYFSETQRNKGNFPGRFSGRQFSNSRSEMNVSTLELGDSALYLCASSSRLAGGPRNEQFFGPGTRLTVL.

The V and J genes are TRBV11-3 and TRBJ1-1; TRBD1 might be the D (5 bases). This CDR3 is built from 15 residues. V shed 0 bases and J shed 0 bases, with 8 bases lying between them. CDR1 is SGHNT and CDR2 is YENEEA in the germline V gene. The CDR3 nucleotides are TGTGCCAGCAGCTTAGATGGGGGGTTGAACACTGAAGCTTTCTTT. Translating it yields CASSLDGGLNTEAFF.

The CDR3 protein is CASSLGMNTEAFF. The CDR3 nucleotides are TGTGCCAGCAGCTTGGGCATGAACACTGAAGCTTTCTTT. The genes are TRBV28 and TRBJ1-1; D call uncertain. The V end was cut by 6 bases, the J end by 0 bases, with 8 bases between. Germline CDR1 reads MDHEN; CDR2 reads SYDVKM. This CDR3 region has 13 residues.

Only a few counts were recorded for this clone. The chain is built from TRBV30 and TRBJ1-2, with D possibly being TRBD1 (5 bases). With 0 bases removed from V and 0 bases from J, the gap between germline ends came to 17 bases. CDR1 and CDR2 (germline): GTSNPN, SVGIG (reference sequence). CDR3 size: 17 residues. DNA for the CDR3: TGTGCCTGGAGTGTAAGGGGCCGAAGGGGTTCTAACTATGGCTACACCTTC. It yields the protein CAWSVRGRRGSNYGYTF.

J is TRBJ2-1 and V is TRBV19, with 9 bases fitting TRBD2. The germline CDR1 and CDR2 sequences are LNHDA and SQIVND (reference sequence). V shed 4 bases and J 5 bases; nucleotides not matched to a gene: 9. This CDR3 has 16 amino acids. This CDR3 reads CASSTGTSLYHNEQFF. The CDR3 region has the DNA TGTGCCAGTAGTACCGGGACTAGCCTGTACCACAATGAGCAGTTCTTC. The full variable domain, completed using reference TRBV19 and TRBJ2-1, is DGGITQSPKYLFRKEGQNVTLSCEQNLNHDAMYWYRQDPGQGLRLIYYSQIVNDFQKGDIAEGYSVSREKKESFPLTVTSAQKNPTAFYLCASSTGTSLYHNEQFFGPGTRLTVL.

This clone was counted between two and nine times. The chain employs TRBV5-5 and TRBJ1-1; D possibly corresponds to TRBD1 (6 bases). CDR1 is SGHKS, CDR2 YYEKEE, per germline (reference sequence). The CDR3 extends over 14 amino acids. Trimming cost V 3 bases and J 3 bases, with 12 bases left between them. CDR3 amino acids: CASSYNRDYTEAFF. The CDR3 nucleotides are TGTGCCAGCAGCTACAACAGGGATTACACTGAAGCTTTCTTT.

This clone was detected only once. The V call is TRBV14, the J call TRBJ1-6, with D unclear. Germline V gene sequence: CDR1 SGHDN, CDR2 FVKESK. Trimming removed 1 base at V and 7 bases at J, with 11 bases between. The CDR3 is 15 amino acids. The CDR3 loop is CASSQGFGVNSPLHF. CDR3 nucleotides: TGTGCCAGCAGCCAAGGGTTCGGGGTAAATTCACCCCTCCACTTT.

The chain employs TRBV15 and TRBJ1-1; perhaps TRBD1 as D (6 bases). Looked up from germline, CDR1 is LNHNV and CDR2 is YYDKDF (reference sequence). This CDR3 spans 16 amino acids. V was shortened by 5 bases and J by 0 bases, with 16 bases between the two germline ends. The CDR3 region is CATSGWGQLVNTEAFF. The CDR3, as DNA: TGTGCCACCAGCGGATGGGGACAATTAGTGAACACTGAAGCTTTCTTT.

V usage is TRBV6-5 and J usage is TRBJ1-4; 8 positions agree with TRBD1. The CDR3 extends over 14 amino acids. V lost 6 bases and J lost 3; bases outside the gene matches: 3. Germline-derived CDR1 and CDR2 are MNHEY and SVGAGI. CDR3 protein: CASSQGAANEKLFF. The CDR3 nucleotides are TGTGCCAGCAGCCAGGGGGCCGCTAATGAAAAACTGTTTTTT.

A note on this clone: Other DNA sequences in this specimen translate into the identical CDR3. The chain recombines TRBV6-6 with TRBJ1-3, with unresolved D. CDR1 is MNHNY and CDR2 is SVGAGI in the germline V gene (reference sequence). Between the trimmed V and J ends, which lost 7 bases and 0 bases, there was a span of 10 bases. CDR3 size: 14 residues. The CDR3 nucleotides are TGTGCCAGCATACCCCCGGGCTCTGGAAACACCATATATTTT. Translating gives CASIPPGSGNTIYF.

V is TRBV7-9 and J is TRBJ2-1; D gene ambiguous. Trimming removed 6 bases from V and 0 bases from J, with 9 bases in between. The CDR3 contains 14 residues. CDR1 SEHNR and CDR2 FQNEAQ come from the germline V gene (reference sequence). The CDR3 reads CASSPLSSYNEQFF. The CDR3 region has the DNA TGTGCCAGCAGTCCCCTGTCCTCCTACAATGAGCAGTTCTTC.

The chain joins TRBV7-3 to TRBJ2-2, with TRBD1 matching 10 bases. Trimming took 0 bases from V and 12 from J; bases not matched to a gene: 7. Germline V CDR1 and CDR2: SGHTA, FQGTGA. There are 15 residues in the CDR3. The CDR3 region has the DNA TGTGCCAGCAGCTTAACAGCCGTGACAGGGGGCAAGCTGTTTTTT. Protein product: CASSLTAVTGGKLFF.

J is TRBJ1-1 and V is TRBV28; D is unresolved. This CDR3 has 13 residues. CDR1 and CDR2 (germline): MDHEN, SYDVKM. The ends were cut back, 1 base at V and 4 bases at J, with 7 bases in the middle. Here the CDR3 reads CASSLFGRTEAFF. The CDR3, as DNA: TGTGCCAGCAGTTTATTTGGGCGCACTGAAGCTTTCTTT.

The chain uses TRBV7-9 and TRBJ2-3; 7 bases fit TRBD1. There are 14 residues in the CDR3. V lost 5 bases to trimming and J lost 2 bases; unmatched junction nucleotides: 4. CDR1 and CDR2 (germline): SEHNR, FQNEAQ (reference sequence). DNA of the CDR3: TGTGCCAGCAGCCCCGGGACAGTCACAGATACGCAGTATTTT. Amino acids: CASSPGTVTDTQYF.

This clone appeared a few times. The chain is built from TRBV6-5 and TRBJ2-7; TRBD2 matches at 8 bases. The germline V gene has CDR1 MNHEY and CDR2 SVGAGI. The trim removed 6 bases at V and 6 bases at J, leaving 7 bases unmatched. The CDR3 consists of 13 residues. The CDR3 protein is CASRPPGGREQYF. The CDR3 region has the DNA TGTGCCAGCAGGCCCCCGGGGGGGCGCGAGCAGTACTTC.

With respect to this clone: Compared with germline, one end of the junction differs, possibly owing to a read error. This chain uses TRBV28 with TRBJ2-3; no clear D. Germline V CDR1 and CDR2: MDHEN, SYDVKM. This CDR3 has 12 residues. CDR3 sequence (DNA): TGTGCCAGCAGAGATTCCCTTGATAGGCAGTATTTT. Residues: CASRDSLDRQYF.

The rearrangement links TRBV19 to TRBJ2-5; D gene unclear. CDR3 length equals 14 residues. Germline CDR1 reads LNHDA; CDR2 reads SQIVND (reference sequence). Trimming pared 1 base from V and 0 bases from J, leaving 6 bases between. The CDR3 reads CASSIVSDQETQYF. The CDR3 DNA follows: TGTGCCAGTAGTATAGTCAGCGACCAAGAGACCCAGTACTTC.

V and J are TRBV6-1 and TRBJ2-3, with D possibly TRBD2 on 5 matching bases. The CDR3 is 12 residues long. In germline, CDR1 is MNHNS, CDR2 SASEGT. Trimming cost V 6 bases and J 8 bases, with 12 bases left between them. CDR3 amino acids: CASRSGGGTQYF. The CDR3 bases are TGTGCCAGCAGATCAGGAGGAGGTACGCAGTATTTT.

The chain is built from TRBV6-1 and TRBJ1-1, with D perhaps TRBD1 (5 bases). The germline gives CDR1 MNHNS, CDR2 SASEGT. This CDR3 has 16 amino acids. With 3 bases removed from V and 3 bases from J, the gap between germline ends came to 17 bases. The CDR3, as DNA: TGTGCCAGCAGTGATCCTCAGGGCTGGAAGGACACTGAAGCTTTCTTT. It encodes CASSDPQGWKDTEAFF.

V gene TRBV30 combines with J gene TRBJ2-1, with D perhaps matching TRBD1 (5 bases). This CDR3 is 13 amino acids long. Trimming shortened V by 3 bases and J by 5 bases, and 11 bases separated the two germline ends. From germline, CDR1 is GTSNPN and CDR2 SVGIG (reference sequence). The CDR3 reads CAWRRGTNNEQFF. The CDR3 DNA reads as TGTGCCTGGAGAAGGGGAACTAACAATGAGCAGTTCTTC.

This chain links TRBV29-1 with TRBJ2-7, with D possibly matching TRBD2 (6 bases). The CDR3 spans 14 residues. CDR1 is SQVTM, CDR2 ANQGSEA, per germline. V was trimmed by 0 bases and J by 5 bases, leaving 14 bases between them. The CDR3, as DNA: TGCAGCGTTGAAGACGGGAGAGGGTCGGACGAGCAGTACTTC. It translates to CSVEDGRGSDEQYF.

The V gene is TRBV7-3, the J gene TRBJ1-1; D gene ambiguous. Germline V gene data show CDR1 as SGHTA and CDR2 as FQGTGA. Trimming removed 0 bases at V and 4 bases at J, with 6 bases between. The CDR3 spans 13 residues. DNA of the CDR3: TGTGCCAGCAGCTTAACGTTGCGCACTGAAGCTTTCTTT. Residues: CASSLTLRTEAFF.

DNA of the CDR3: TGTGCCAGCAGCTCTACAGGGTCCCGGGTAATTAATTCACCCCTCCACTTT. Amino acids: CASSSTGSRVINSPLHF. The chain links TRBV5-4 to TRBJ1-6, with D possibly matching TRBD1 (6 bases). The CDR3 is made up of 17 amino acids. Trimming shortened V by 3 bases and J by 6 bases, and 19 bases separated the two germline ends. Per the germline V gene, CDR1 is SGHNT and CDR2 is YYREEE (reference sequence).

The genes are TRBV4-1 and TRBJ2-7, with D maybe TRBD2 (6 bases). The germline CDR1 and CDR2 sequences are MGHRA and YSYEKL. The CDR3 is 16 residues long. Trimming removed 3 bases at V and 4 bases at J, with 19 bases between. In nucleotides, the CDR3 is TGCGCCAGCAGCCATGCCGGGACTGAGGTCGCTTACGAGCAGTACTTC. Translation gives CASSHAGTEVAYEQYF.

This clone was found a few times. V is TRBV6-1 and J is TRBJ2-1, with D hard to call. V lost 1 base to trimming and J lost 9 bases, with 19 bases between them. The CDR3 length is 16 residues. The germline V gene encodes CDR1 MNHNS and CDR2 SASEGT. CDR3 region: CASSEGSTLLFGEQFF. DNA of the CDR3: TGTGCCAGCAGTGAAGGTTCCACCTTACTGTTTGGTGAGCAGTTCTTC.

The rearrangement uses TRBV7-7 and TRBJ2-1; TRBD2 is a possible D gene (7 bases). This CDR3 is built from 15 residues. Germline V gives CDR1 SSHAT, CDR2 FNYEAQ (reference sequence). V was cut by 5 bases and J by 10 bases, with 21 bases left in between. CDR3 sequence: CASSLGNGGLGEQFF. The CDR3 coding sequence is TGTGCCAGCAGCCTAGGGAACGGGGGGCTCGGGGAGCAGTTCTTC.

The genes are TRBV18 and TRBJ2-1, with 10 positions matching TRBD2. V lost 3 bases and J lost 8; bases outside the gene matches: 10. CDR1 and CDR2 (germline): KGHSH, LQKENI. This CDR3 spans 16 amino acids. CDR3 nucleotides: TGTGCCAGCTCACCTTCTTTAGCGGGGGGCGGGCATGAGCAGTTCTTC. As protein: CASSPSLAGGGHEQFF. Variable domain in full (rest from reference TRBV18 and TRBJ2-1): NAGVMQNPRHLVRRRGQEARLRCSPMKGHSHVYWYRQLPEEGLKFMVYLQKENIIDESGMPKERFSAEFPKEGPSILRIQQVVRGDSAAYFCASSPSLAGGGHEQFFGPGTRLTVL.

The chain carries TRBV7-2 and TRBJ2-7, with D maybe TRBD1 (6 bases). CDR3 length: 16 residues. V was trimmed by 2 bases and J by 6 bases, leaving 20 bases between them. The germline V gene encodes CDR1 SGHTA and CDR2 FQGNSA. The CDR3 DNA reads TGTGCCAGCAGCTTAAACCCTCAGACAGGTCGGCGCGAGCAGTACTTC. Protein product: CASSLNPQTGRREQYF.